These 31 T cell receptor beta chains share one sample of origin, sequenced in a study of PD-1 blockade in mismatch repair-deficient tumors. Profiling relied on immunoSEQ multiplex PCR, and the TCRdb table lists in-frame clones only, not all of them. The data hold 100,000 to 150,000 clones, with about 88% observed a single time. The sequenced sample was peripheral blood, obtained 44 weeks after starting pembrolizumab. The source of these receptors is an adult with mismatch repair-deficient cancer.

V and J are TRBV28 and TRBJ2-3, with a weak D call TRBD1 (6 bases). Germline V lookup: CDR1 MDHEN, CDR2 SYDVKM. The germline V and J ends were trimmed by 2 bases and 6 bases, with 9 bases remaining between them. The CDR3 spans 13 residues. The CDR3 DNA reads as TGTGCCAGCAGTTTACTAACAGGGGATACGCAGTATTTT. Translating it yields CASSLLTGDTQYF.

This clone was seen a single time. The genes are TRBV7-9 and TRBJ2-3; D is unclear. The germline V gene has CDR1 SEHNR and CDR2 FQNEAQ (reference sequence). The length of the CDR3 is 13 residues. The germline V and J ends were trimmed by 5 bases and 6 bases, with 12 bases remaining between them. CDR3 bases: TGTGCCAGCAGCCCGACCCTATCCGATACGCAGTATTTT. This encodes CASSPTLSDTQYF.

The chain employs TRBV2 and TRBJ2-1; 7 nucleotides agree with TRBD2. V was pared by 4 bases and J by 4 bases, with 7 bases of the junction left unmatched. Germline lookup yields CDR1 SNHLY and CDR2 FYNNEI. The CDR3 extends over 15 amino acids. CDR3 DNA sequence: TGTGCCAGCAGTGGCCTAGCGGAGAAATACAATGAGCAGTTCTTC. Translating gives CASSGLAEKYNEQFF.

The J gene is TRBJ2-2, the V gene TRBV12-5; 9 nucleotides match TRBD1. V gave up 6 bases and J gave up 2 bases; unmatched junction bases: 7. This CDR3 is 16 amino acids long. Germline V gene sequence: CDR1 LGHNT, CDR2 FRNRAP. This CDR3 is CASGLPGQGNTGELFF. The CDR3 DNA reads as TGTGCTAGTGGCCTGCCGGGACAGGGTAACACCGGGGAGCTGTTTTTT.

This chain joins TRBV18 and TRBJ1-2, with TRBD1 identical over 10 bases. The germline V gene has CDR1 KGHSH and CDR2 LQKENI. The CDR3 is 16 residues long. After removal of 4 bases from V and 1 base from J, the junction contained 6 bases not matched to a gene. In nucleotides, the CDR3 is TGTGCCAGCTCACTACCGGGACAGGGGATTAACTATGGCTACACCTTC. It specifies CASSLPGQGINYGYTF.

V gene TRBV10-3 combines with J gene TRBJ2-1; TRBD1 might be the D (6 bases). Germline CDR1 reads ENHRY; CDR2 reads SYGVKD. The V end lost 0 bases, the J end lost 4 bases, and 22 bases lay between the germline ends. This CDR3 is 19 amino acids long. The CDR3 region has the DNA TGTGCCATCAGTGAGTCGATTTCGGGACAATCGATACTATACAATGAGCAGTTCTTC. Protein: CAISESISGQSILYNEQFF.

The chain employs TRBV19 and TRBJ1-4, with D possibly TRBD1 on 6 matching bases. This CDR3 is built from 15 residues. Germline V lookup: CDR1 LNHDA, CDR2 SQIVND (reference sequence). The V end lost 4 bases, the J end lost 4 bases, and 13 bases lay between the germline ends. The CDR3 nucleotides read TGTGCCAGTAGTACCCGACAGGTCATTAATGAAAAACTGTTTTTT. It is translated as CASSTRQVINEKLFF.

The chain recombines TRBV7-9 with TRBJ1-1; the match to TRBD1 covers 7 bases. This CDR3 is 14 amino acids long. Germline V gives CDR1 SEHNR, CDR2 FQNEAQ (reference sequence). The V gene end was trimmed by 4 bases and the J gene end by 6 bases; junction bases not matched to a gene: 8. The chain's CDR3 is CASSSTGTEAEAFF. CDR3 sequence (DNA): TGTGCCAGCAGCTCAACCGGGACAGAGGCTGAAGCTTTCTTT.

This rearrangement joins TRBV30 to TRBJ1-1; D uncertain. The CDR3 is 12 residues long. In germline, CDR1 is GTSNPN, CDR2 SVGIG (reference sequence). V lost 0 bases, J lost 1 base, and 3 bases lay in between. CDR3 DNA sequence: TGTGCCTGGAGTGTGGGGAACACTGAAGCTTTCTTT. This encodes CAWSVGNTEAFF. The full variable domain, with the rest looked up from reference TRBV30 and TRBJ1-1, is SQTIHQWPATLVQPVGSPLSLECTVEGTSNPNLYWYRQAAGRGLQLLFYSVGIGQISSEVPQNLSASRPQDRQFILSSKKLLLSDSGFYLCAWSVGNTEAFFGQGTRLTVV.

The chain carries TRBV19 and TRBJ2-1; 8 bases fit TRBD2. Germline V gene data show CDR1 as LNHDA and CDR2 as SQIVND (reference sequence). This CDR3 is built from 14 residues. The V and J ends lost 7 bases and 8 bases, in that order; junction bases with no gene match: 10. CDR3 loop: CASNTGGPVDEQFF. The CDR3 DNA sequence: TGTGCCAGTAACACGGGAGGGCCTGTAGATGAGCAGTTCTTC.

The genes are TRBV7-2 and TRBJ2-7, with TRBD2 identical over 10 bases. CDR3 length: 18 amino acids. Germline V gives CDR1 SGHTA, CDR2 FQGNSA. With 1 base clipped from V and 3 bases from J, the junction kept 12 bases outside the gene matches. CDR3 region: CASSLVGGGAGGFYEQYF. The CDR3 coding sequence is TGTGCCAGCAGCTTAGTTGGCGGGGGAGCGGGAGGGTTCTACGAGCAGTACTTC.

This rearrangement joins TRBV4-1 to TRBJ1-2; D not certain. Trimming removed 1 base from V and 5 bases from J, with 17 bases in between. CDR1 MGHRA and CDR2 YSYEKL come from the germline V gene. CDR3 length: 16 residues. CDR3 region: CASSQVWNGIGYGYTF. In DNA, the CDR3 is TGCGCCAGCAGCCAAGTATGGAATGGAATCGGGTATGGCTACACCTTC.

The CDR3 DNA follows: TGTGCCAGTAGTGCCGGTCGGGAGCAGTACTTC. As protein: CASSAGREQYF. This chain uses TRBV19 with TRBJ2-7; D uncertain. CDR1 and CDR2 from the germline V gene are LNHDA and SQIVND (reference sequence). The CDR3 covers 11 residues. V was cut by 5 bases and J by 7 bases, with 9 bases left in between.

The chain carries TRBV19 and TRBJ2-7; TRBD2 is a possible D gene (6 bases). CDR3 length: 14 residues. Trimming shortened V by 5 bases and J by 2 bases, and 13 bases separated the two germline ends. Germline assignment: CDR1 LNHDA and CDR2 SQIVND (reference sequence). The CDR3 region is CASSPAAGPYEQYF. The CDR3 coding sequence is TGTGCCAGTAGTCCCGCGGCGGGACCCTACGAGCAGTACTTC.

The gene calls are TRBV27 and TRBJ2-1, with 8 bases that match TRBD1. This CDR3 region has 21 residues. Germline CDR1 reads MNHEY; CDR2 reads SMNVEV (reference sequence). The junction had 25 bases not matched to a gene; V was cut back by 1 base and J by 8 bases. The CDR3 loop is CASSLFRPIPRRAAGGDEQFF. DNA for the CDR3: TGTGCCAGCAGTTTATTCCGGCCGATACCACGCCGCGCGGCAGGGGGCGATGAGCAGTTCTTC.

This chain links TRBV14 with TRBJ2-1; D call uncertain. Germline CDR1 SGHDN, CDR2 FVKESK. CDR3 length equals 15 residues. The V end was cut by 3 bases, the J end by 3 bases, with 12 bases between. CDR3 in DNA: TGTGCCAGCAGCCATGGCCCTCTTTACTACAATGAGCAGTTCTTC. This encodes CASSHGPLYYNEQFF.

This clone was observed a single time. V and J are TRBV7-9 and TRBJ2-3, with D unclear. CDR1 is SEHNR and CDR2 is FQNEAQ in the germline V gene (reference sequence). The CDR3 runs to 11 residues. Trimming left V 8 bases short and J 6 bases short, with 9 bases between. CDR3 sequence reads: CASAVADTQYF. The CDR3 DNA reads TGTGCCAGCGCAGTCGCGGATACGCAGTATTTT.

The CDR3 protein is CASSQDWRLAALEQETQYF. The CDR3 nucleotides read TGTGCCAGCAGCCAAGATTGGAGACTAGCGGCTCTAGAGCAAGAGACCCAGTACTTC. The chain joins TRBV4-2 to TRBJ2-5; TRBD2 matches at 9 bases. Germline assignment: CDR1 LGHNA and CDR2 YNFKEQ. Trimming cost V 0 bases and J 2 bases; bases outside gene matches: 13. There are 19 residues in the CDR3.

The chain carries TRBV20-1 and TRBJ1-1; the D is unclear. The CDR3 loop spans 11 amino acids. From germline, CDR1 is DFQATT and CDR2 SNEGSKA (reference sequence). Trimming shortened V by 1 base and J by 8 bases, and 8 bases separated the two germline ends. CDR3 in amino acids: CSARGLLEAFF. CDR3 nucleotides: TGCAGTGCTAGAGGTTTGCTAGAAGCTTTCTTT.

The CDR3 DNA is TGCAGCGTTGATTGGGACGGGGTGGGGTTCTATGGCTACACCTTC. Its translation is CSVDWDGVGFYGYTF. The chain combines TRBV29-1 with TRBJ1-2, with D possibly being TRBD1 (5 bases). The CDR3 has 15 residues. V was shortened by 3 bases and J by 4 bases, with 18 bases between the two germline ends. Germline V gives CDR1 SQVTM, CDR2 ANQGSEA.

The chain couples TRBV4-1 to TRBJ2-7, with 7 bases lining up with TRBD2. Trimming at V came to 6 bases and at J to 3 bases, leaving 17 bases not matched to a gene. The CDR3 sequence is 17 residues long. Per germline, CDR1 MGHRA and CDR2 YSYEKL. The CDR3: CASSPGLSAPSYYEQYF. Written as DNA, the CDR3 is TGCGCCAGCAGTCCGGGACTAAGCGCGCCCTCCTACTACGAGCAGTACTTC.

This clone was counted a single time. This sequence joins TRBV25-1 and TRBJ1-1; weak D call: TRBD1 (6 bases). V lost 2 bases to trimming and J lost 3 bases, with 10 bases between them. CDR1 and CDR2 from the germline V gene are MGHDK and SYGVNS. There are 14 residues in the CDR3. CDR3 region: CASSERGRDTEAFF. CDR3 in DNA: TGTGCCAGCAGTGAAAGGGGGAGGGACACTGAAGCTTTCTTT.

The chain is built from TRBV19 and TRBJ2-1; TRBD2 matches 13 bases. Germline V lookup: CDR1 LNHDA, CDR2 SQIVND (reference sequence). V lost 4 bases and J lost 9; bases outside the gene matches: 9. The CDR3 runs 16 residues. In DNA, the CDR3 is TGTGCCAGTAGTACCAGGACTAGCGGGAGCCTCCTTGAGCAGTTCTTC. This translates into CASSTRTSGSLLEQFF.

The genes are TRBV6-5 and TRBJ2-7; 8 bases match TRBD1. CDR1 is MNHEY and CDR2 is SVGAGI in the germline V gene. The ends lost 2 bases at V and 4 bases at J; junction bases unmatched: 7. The CDR3 is 15 residues long. The chain's CDR3 is CASSYGTGSQYEQYF. The CDR3 DNA sequence: TGTGCCAGCAGTTACGGGACAGGTTCCCAATACGAGCAGTACTTC.

This clone occurred once. Here the CDR3 reads CASSDSGTSKYYEQYF. The CDR3 DNA is TGTGCCAGCAGTGACTCTGGAACTAGCAAATACTACGAGCAGTACTTC. V usage is TRBV6-4 and J usage is TRBJ2-7; a weak D match, TRBD2 (6 bases). The CDR3 loop spans 16 amino acids. Germline values: CDR1 MRHNA, CDR2 SNTAGT. Trimming removed 0 bases from V and 3 bases from J, with 15 bases in between.

The V and J genes are TRBV28 and TRBJ2-7, with 8 bases that match TRBD1. CDR1 and CDR2 from the germline V gene are MDHEN and SYDVKM. There are 14 residues in the CDR3. The V gene end was trimmed by 6 bases and the J gene end by 5 bases; junction bases not matched to a gene: 9. This CDR3 is CASRPDRARNEQYF. The CDR3 coding sequence is TGTGCCAGCAGACCGGACAGGGCAAGGAACGAGCAGTACTTC.

V and J are TRBV15 and TRBJ2-4; TRBD1 matches 7 bases. The J segment lost 12 bases and the V segment lost 0 bases, leaving 8 bases of the junction unmatched. The germline V gene has CDR1 LNHNV and CDR2 YYDKDF (reference sequence). This CDR3 region has 14 residues. Here the CDR3 reads CATSREGTGETQYF. The DNA of the CDR3 is TGTGCCACCAGCAGAGAGGGAACAGGGGAAACTCAGTACTTC.

The chain recombines TRBV29-1 with TRBJ2-1, with D tentatively TRBD2 (7 bases). The ends were cut back, 4 bases at V and 4 bases at J, with 14 bases in the middle. CDR1 is SQVTM, CDR2 ANQGSEA, per germline. The CDR3 spans 14 residues. The CDR3: CSVVGGEMYNEQFF. In DNA form, the CDR3 reads TGCAGCGTTGTAGGGGGGGAGATGTACAATGAGCAGTTCTTC.

V and J are TRBV6-5 and TRBJ2-1; perhaps TRBD1 as D (5 bases). Germline V lookup: CDR1 MNHEY, CDR2 SVGAGI. Trimming took off 2 bases at V and 3 bases at J, with 11 bases between the two ends. The CDR3 has 15 residues. The CDR3: CASSYMGLSYNEQFF. CDR3 nucleotides: TGTGCCAGCAGTTACATGGGGCTCAGCTACAATGAGCAGTTCTTC.

This clone was found once. V usage is TRBV19 and J usage is TRBJ2-1; 14 bases fit TRBD2. Per the germline V gene, CDR1 is LNHDA and CDR2 is SQIVND (reference sequence). Trimming cost V 5 bases and J 7 bases; bases outside gene matches: 10. This CDR3 comprises 17 residues. This CDR3 is CASSSDRRLAGGNEQFF. Here the CDR3 DNA reads TGTGCCAGTAGTTCGGACAGAAGACTAGCGGGAGGGAATGAGCAGTTCTTC.

This chain joins TRBV6-6 and TRBJ2-7; 11 bases agree with TRBD1. V shed 0 bases and J 5 bases; nucleotides not matched to a gene: 3. This CDR3 contains 15 residues. The germline CDR1 and CDR2 sequences are MNHNY and SVGAGI (reference sequence). CDR3 loop: CASSYSGQGAHEQYF. CDR3 DNA: TGTGCCAGCAGTTACTCTGGACAGGGGGCCCACGAGCAGTACTTC.